A single sample is the source of the 20 T cell receptor beta chains below, sequenced in a study of monozygotic twins with inflammatory bowel disease. TCRdb reprocessed the 5' RACE reads and stores each CDR3 protein as one record, lacking DNA. Recorded for this sample: some 150,000 distinct CDR3 sequences. Sequenced input: blood. These receptors all come from a human donor with ulcerative colitis or Crohn's disease, or a healthy co-twin of an affected twin (not recorded which).

The chain joins TRBV10-1 to TRBJ2-2; TCRdb names TRBD1, which stays unverified in the absence of DNA. This CDR3 comprises 16 residues. Germline values: CDR1 WNHNN, CDR2 SYGVQD (reference sequence). This CDR3 is CASSDSGRPGGGELFF.

The rearrangement joins TRBV15 to TRBJ2-2; the TCRdb call, TRBD1, lacks DNA for checking. This CDR3 is 13 amino acids long. Germline loops: CDR1 LNHNV, CDR2 YYDKDF (reference sequence). CDR3 residues: CATSSPRGTRPFF.

The genes are TRBV7-9 and TRBJ2-7; no DNA is available, so the TRBD2 call from TCRdb remains unchecked. This CDR3 region has 14 residues. Germline V gene lookup returns CDR1 SEHNR and CDR2 FQNEAQ (reference sequence). CDR3 sequence: CASSPSTRSYEQYF.

V is TRBV5-6 and J is TRBJ1-6; there is no DNA to check the TCRdb D call of TRBD1. Germline V gene data show CDR1 as SGHDT and CDR2 as YYEEEE. The CDR3 sequence is 16 residues long. CDR3 loop: CASSALGGVTNSPLHF.

The CDR3 sequence: CSAARTGTGVSPQHF. The chain links TRBV20-1 to TRBJ1-5; no DNA is available, so the TRBD1 call from TCRdb remains unchecked. The CDR3 runs to 15 residues. Germline loops: CDR1 DFQATT, CDR2 SNEGSKA (reference sequence).

The V call is TRBV30, the J call TRBJ1-2. Germline-derived CDR1 and CDR2 are GTSNPN and SVGIG (reference sequence). CDR3 length: 13 amino acids. CDR3 in amino acids: CAWSRGANYGYTF.

CDR3 amino acids: CATSDTGQEDEQYF. V and J are TRBV24-1 and TRBJ2-7; no DNA is available, so the TRBD1 call from TCRdb remains unchecked. This CDR3 is built from 14 residues. CDR1 and CDR2 (germline): KGHDR, SFDVKD.

The V call is TRBV9, the J call TRBJ1-1; checking the TCRdb D call of TRBD1 is not possible without DNA. The length of the CDR3 is 14 residues. Germline V gives CDR1 SGDLS, CDR2 YYNGEE. This CDR3 is CASSVTGLRTEAFF.

This chain connects TRBV10-3 to TRBJ1-2; TCRdb outputs TRBD1, but without DNA this stays unchecked. The CDR3 length is 17 residues. In germline, CDR1 is ENHRY, CDR2 SYGVKD. The CDR3 loop reads CAISATSKGQGLGGYTF.

The chain has TRBV29-1 and TRBJ1-1. This CDR3 has 14 amino acids. CDR1 SQVTM and CDR2 ANQGSEA come from the germline V gene. This chain's CDR3 is CSVEDGSLNTEAFF.

This CDR3 is CASSYRGLNTEAFF. The V and J genes are TRBV6-6 and TRBJ1-1; TCRdb designates TRBD1, a call that cannot be tested without DNA. The CDR3 sequence is 14 residues long. Germline V gives CDR1 MNHNY, CDR2 SVGAGI (reference sequence).

The rearrangement joins TRBV5-1 to TRBJ2-3; the D gene TCRdb calls, TRBD2, cannot be checked with no DNA. CDR1 is SGHRS, CDR2 YFSETQ, per germline. CDR3 length equals 15 residues. CDR3: CASRGLAGSTDTQYF.

The chain recombines TRBV28 with TRBJ2-5; the TRBD1 assignment by TCRdb is unverifiable without DNA. Germline V gene data show CDR1 as MDHEN and CDR2 as SYDVKM. The CDR3 length is 15 residues. The CDR3 protein is CASSSGTGQGETQYF.

The chain joins TRBV27 to TRBJ2-7; TCRdb lists TRBD1, though no DNA is available to test this call. This CDR3 comprises 13 residues. Per the germline V gene, CDR1 is MNHEY and CDR2 is SMNVEV (reference sequence). The CDR3 spells CASSGTRLYEQYF.

The chain carries TRBV5-5 and TRBJ1-1; the D call from TCRdb, TRBD1, cannot be confirmed without DNA. The CDR3 is 15 amino acids. CDR1 and CDR2 from the germline V gene are SGHKS and YYEKEE (reference sequence). CDR3 loop: CASSRDRGRGTEAFF.

The V gene is TRBV9, the J gene TRBJ2-3. Germline loops: CDR1 SGDLS, CDR2 YYNGEE. The CDR3 length is 15 residues. The CDR3 sequence: CASSVAARSIDTQYF.

The chain recombines TRBV12-3 or TRBV12-4 with TRBJ2-5; with no DNA, the TCRdb D assignment of TRBD1 cannot be verified. The CDR3 has 16 amino acids. CDR3 sequence: CASSFGTGLSQETQYF.

This sequence joins TRBV12-3 or TRBV12-4 and TRBJ2-2; TCRdb's assignment of TRBD2 cannot be checked, as there is no DNA. CDR3 length equals 16 residues. CDR3 residues: CASSSQLAGTGGELFF.

This chain links TRBV28 with TRBJ1-1. Per germline, CDR1 MDHEN and CDR2 SYDVKM. The CDR3 is made up of 12 amino acids. This chain's CDR3 is CASSFEVTEAFF.

The genes are TRBV30 and TRBJ2-1; TCRdb gives TRBD1 as the D gene, but with no DNA this cannot be confirmed. Germline V gene lookup returns CDR1 GTSNPN and CDR2 SVGIG (reference sequence). CDR3 length: 16 amino acids. The CDR3 is CAWSAPGGRSYNEQFF.